Listed here is a single TCR beta chain. The antigen remains unidentified. These data belong to a study of T cell responses to AZD1222 COVID-19 vaccine. Notes on the study in general: Seropositive status at baseline applied to only five or six AZD1222 recipients. Repertoires were obtained only post-peak T cell response. The donor cohort was predominantly white British with a female majority, and clonal diversity may have been underestimated.

Some clones are missing from TCRdb's copy, which holds only in-frame ones; the method was immunoSEQ multiplex PCR. The sample has 200,000 or so clones; approximately 86% are singletons. Germline V lookup: CDR1 MDHEN, CDR2 SYDVKM. Trimming left V 4 bases short and J 3 bases short, with 19 bases between. The CDR3 has 16 amino acids. The sample in question was peripheral blood, obtained on day 0 of AZD1222 vaccination. This chain connects TRBV28 to TRBJ2-7; TRBD1 or TRBD2 may be the D gene (5 bases each). The sequence was collected from an adult in good health. Here the CDR3 reads CASSSLLGVASYEQYF. DNA of the CDR3: TGTGCCAGCAGTTCTCTATTGGGGGTAGCAAGCTACGAGCAGTACTTC.